The rows below give T cell receptor beta chains drawn from one sample of a study of blood T cells in healthy people across ages. TCRdb itself ran the 5' RACE reads through MiXCR, one entry per CDR3 protein. Here the sample spans fewer than 650,000 distinct CDR3 sequences, around 27% being singletons. This same sample was also taken into another study, of T cells of mothers and their children.

Sequencing was carried out using blood. Source of these receptors: a boy aged 2 to 9 in good health. The CDR3 runs from the conserved cysteine through the conserved F or W. D genes are given only for firm matches. Clone sizes are given selectively: once, few, many, or a class where the clone is expanded.

j_call v_call d_call clone_size cdr3_nt cdr3_aa
TRBJ2-5 TRBV7-2 TRBD1 NA TGTGTCAGCAGCTCTACTGGGACAGGGCCGCGCCAAGAGACCCAGTACTTC CVSSSTGTGPRQETQYF
TRBJ2-6 TRBV12-3/TRBV12-4 NA few TGTGCCAGCAGTTTAGGATTTAACTCTGGGGCCAACGTCCTGACTTTC CASSLGFNSGANVLTF
TRBJ2-1 TRBV7-3 NA few TGTGCCAGCAGCCCCGTCTCGAACAATGAGCAGTTCTTC CASSPVSNNEQFF
TRBJ2-5 TRBV15 TRBD1 few TGTGCCACCAGCGCGGACAGGGAGGTCCAGGAGACCCAGTACTTC CATSADREVQETQYF
TRBJ2-1 TRBV20-1 TRBD2 few TGCAGTGCTAGGTCTAGCGGGGGGCTCTCCTACAATGAGCAGTTCTTC CSARSSGGLSYNEQFF
TRBJ2-5 TRBV9 NA NA TGTGCCAGCAGCGTAGCGGCCGGGGCGGGAGAGACCCAGTACTTC CASSVAAGAGETQYF
TRBJ1-2 TRBV30 TRBD1 NA TGTGCCAGGGCGGACAGGGACCTCTATGGCTACACCTTC CARADRDLYGYTF
TRBJ1-4 TRBV29-1 NA NA TGCAGCGCCAGGGCGGGGGGCGCGGGGGAAAAACTGTTTTTT CSARAGGAGEKLFF
TRBJ2-7 TRBV13 NA NA TGTGCCAGCAGCTTAGGAGGGACAATATACGAGCAGTACTTC CASSLGGTIYEQYF
TRBJ2-2 TRBV30 TRBD1 NA TGTGCCTGGGTGAGGGGGCCCGGGGAGCTGTTTTTT CAWVRGPGELFF
TRBJ2-3 TRBV20-1 TRBD2 few TGCAGTGCTCCCGGACTAGCCTTTGGCACAGATACGCAGTATTTT CSAPGLAFGTDTQYF
TRBJ2-5 TRBV6-6 NA many TGTGCCAGCAGTTACTCTGGGGGCCAAGAGACCCAGTACTTC CASSYSGGQETQYF
TRBJ2-3 TRBV12-3/TRBV12-4 TRBD2 NA TGTGCCAGCACAGGTGGGCTAGCGGGAGGTAATACGCAGTATTTT CASTGGLAGGNTQYF
TRBJ2-5 TRBV20-1 NA few TGCAGTGCTAGAGGTATGGGACACCAAGTCTACGAGCGGTACTTC CSARGMGHQVYERYF
TRBJ1-6 TRBV20-1 NA few TGCAGTGCTAGAGATGAGGGCAGCCTCCCTTACTCACCCCTCCACTTT CSARDEGSLPYSPLHF
TRBJ1-4 TRBV6-5 NA few TGTGCCAGCAGTTCGGGGAGAAATGAAAAACTGTTTTTT CASSSGRNEKLFF
TRBJ2-5 TRBV3-1 TRBD2 NA TGTGCCAGCAGCCAAGATAATACTTTAGCGGGACAAGAGACCCAGTACTTC CASSQDNTLAGQETQYF
TRBJ2-7 TRBV20-1 NA few TGCAGTGCTAGAGTTACCGGGACCGACCTCCCCTCCTACGAGCAGTACTTC CSARVTGTDLPSYEQYF
TRBJ2-5 TRBV12-3/TRBV12-4 NA few TGTGCCAGCAAGAAGGAAGAGACCCAGTACTTC CASKKEETQYF
TRBJ2-5 TRBV2 TRBD2 few TGTGCCAGCAACGAGCGGGGGGAAGAGACCCAGTACTTC CASNERGEETQYF
TRBJ2-7 TRBV5-1 NA once TGCGCCAGCAGCTTGGAGGAGACTAGTTACGAGCAGTACTTC CASSLEETSYEQYF
TRBJ2-5 TRBV29-1 NA NA TGCAGCGTTGCACCCCAAGAGACCCAGTACTTC CSVAPQETQYF
TRBJ2-5 TRBV9 TRBD2 few TGTGCCAGCACCATGGGTAGCGGGGGGGTCGAGACCCAGTACTTC CASTMGSGGVETQYF
TRBJ2-7 TRBV6-5 NA NA TGTGCCAGCAGTTACTCGACGGAACAGGGATACGAGCAGTACTTC CASSYSTEQGYEQYF
TRBJ2-1 TRBV5-5 NA NA TGTGCCAGCAGCTTAGCACCCCCAGGGGAGCAGTTCTTC CASSLAPPGEQFF
TRBJ2-5 TRBV29-1 TRBD2 few TGCAGCGTTGAAGAACAGCAGCAATTAGCGGGAGTGGAGACCCAGTACTTC CSVEEQQQLAGVETQYF
TRBJ2-1 TRBV20-1 TRBD2 NA TGCAGTGCTTGGCCGGGACTAGCGACCAATGAGCAGTTCTTC CSAWPGLATNEQFF
TRBJ2-1 TRBV29-1 TRBD2 few TGCAGTGCCCCACTAGCGCCCTCGGAGAATGAGCAGTTCTTC CSAPLAPSENEQFF
TRBJ2-1 TRBV7-9 NA few TGTGCCAGCAGTAAGGGATCTTACAATGAGCAGTTCTTC CASSKGSYNEQFF